These 27 T cell receptor beta chains came from one sample sequenced in a study of T cell responses to AZD1222 COVID-19 vaccine. Generated by immunoSEQ multiplex PCR, the TCRdb table keeps only in-frame clones and is missing some. The sample records 100,000 to 140,000 clones, 75% to 95% being singletons. The sample in question was peripheral blood, obtained 28 days after the second AZD1222 dose. All receptors derive from an adult who received the AZD1222 COVID-19 vaccine.

The gene calls are TRBV4-1 and TRBJ2-7; D is unresolved. Germline loops: CDR1 MGHRA, CDR2 YSYEKL. Deletions cut 1 base from V and 5 bases from J, with 15 bases between. The CDR3 is 15 amino acids. The CDR3: CASSQARKKPDEQYF. CDR3 bases: TGCGCCAGCAGCCAAGCTCGAAAGAAACCCGACGAGCAGTACTTC.

The chain is built from TRBV5-5 and TRBJ2-3, with 8 positions matching TRBD1. This CDR3 comprises 14 residues. CDR1 is SGHKS and CDR2 is YYEKEE in the germline V gene (reference sequence). The J segment lost 3 bases and the V segment lost 4 bases, leaving 4 bases of the junction unmatched. The CDR3 DNA follows: TGTGCCAGCAGCGGCCGGACAGGGACAGATACGCAGTATTTT. Translated: CASSGRTGTDTQYF.

This clone has a single count. The chain has TRBV24-1 and TRBJ2-2; TRBD1 agrees at 8 bases. CDR1 is KGHDR, CDR2 SFDVKD, per germline. Unmatched junction bases numbered 3, after V lost 4 bases and J lost 3 bases. This CDR3 is 15 amino acids long. The CDR3, as DNA: TGTGCCACCAGTGACCCGGACAGGGACACCGGGGAGCTGTTTTTT. It is translated as CATSDPDRDTGELFF.

The chain joins TRBV11-2 to TRBJ2-5, with 7 bases aligning to TRBD1. Germline V gene data show CDR1 as SGHAT and CDR2 as FQNNGV. V shed 7 bases, J shed 5 bases, and the junction held 7 bases outside the gene matches. The CDR3 has 13 amino acids. The DNA for the CDR3 is TGTGCCAGCACCAGACAGGGCCAGGAGACCCAGTACTTC. It yields the protein CASTRQGQETQYF.

The CDR3 sequence is CASSAGQGGETQYF. The CDR3 nucleotides are TGTGCCAGCAGCGCGGGACAGGGAGGAGAGACCCAGTACTTC. The genes are TRBV7-9 and TRBJ2-5; 9 bases fit TRBD1. The germline V gene has CDR1 SEHNR and CDR2 FQNEAQ (reference sequence). The CDR3 loop spans 14 amino acids. V shed 5 bases, J shed 4 bases, and the junction held 5 bases outside the gene matches.

The chain is built from TRBV5-4 and TRBJ1-4; D not certain. Looked up from germline, CDR1 is SGHNT and CDR2 is YYREEE (reference sequence). The ends were cut back, 0 bases at V and 8 bases at J, with 11 bases in the middle. The CDR3 runs to 14 residues. CDR3 region: CASSLETVGEKLFF. The CDR3 DNA follows: TGTGCCAGCAGCTTGGAGACGGTGGGGGAAAAACTGTTTTTT.

This chain joins TRBV6-6 and TRBJ1-3; TRBD1 is a possible D gene (5 bases). The CDR3 is 13 amino acids. CDR1 is MNHNY, CDR2 SVGAGI, per germline (reference sequence). The ends were cut back, 4 bases at V and 2 bases at J, with 6 bases in the middle. The CDR3 is CASSSGTGNTIYF. In DNA form, the CDR3 reads TGTGCCAGCAGTTCAGGGACTGGAAACACCATATATTTT.

This chain uses TRBV13 with TRBJ2-3, with 8 bases matching TRBD1. There are 15 residues in the CDR3. The germline V gene has CDR1 PRHDT and CDR2 FYEKMQ (reference sequence). With V trimmed by 4 bases and J by 2 bases, 5 bases remained unmatched. The CDR3 spells CASSSRDRPTDTQYF. The CDR3 nucleotides read TGTGCCAGCAGCTCGCGGGACAGGCCCACAGATACGCAGTATTTT.

The chain's CDR3 is CATSPGVDGYTF. Written as DNA, the CDR3 is TGTGCCACGTCTCCGGGTGTCGATGGCTACACCTTC. The chain carries TRBV28 and TRBJ1-2; D remains ambiguous. Germline values: CDR1 MDHEN, CDR2 SYDVKM. This CDR3 spans 12 amino acids. Trimming took 10 bases from V and 6 from J, leaving 15 bases between them.

CDR3 DNA: TGTGCCAGCAGTGACCTGGGACAGGCGAACACTGAAGCTTTCTTT. Its protein product is CASSDLGQANTEAFF. The J gene is TRBJ1-1, the V gene TRBV6-1; 8 nucleotides agree with TRBD1. Germline CDR1 and CDR2: MNHNS and SASEGT. Trimming at V came to 3 bases and at J to 1 base, leaving 4 bases not matched to a gene. CDR3 length equals 15 residues.

The V call is TRBV2, the J call TRBJ2-1, with no clear D. Between the trimmed V and J ends, which lost 6 bases and 4 bases, there was a span of 13 bases. Germline V gene sequence: CDR1 SNHLY, CDR2 FYNNEI. The CDR3 consists of 14 residues. In DNA form, the CDR3 reads TGTGCCAGCAGCGCTGCCTTTGCTTACAATGAGCAGTTCTTC. This sequence encodes CASSAAFAYNEQFF.

This clone was observed once. CDR3 loop: CATSRRKSGTGENTGELFF. CDR3 nucleotides: TGTGCCACCAGCAGACGCAAGTCCGGGACAGGGGAGAACACCGGGGAGCTGTTTTTT. The rearrangement uses TRBV15 and TRBJ2-2; TRBD1 matches at 10 bases. Germline V CDR1 and CDR2: LNHNV, YYDKDF (reference sequence). This CDR3 region has 19 residues. V was clipped by 2 bases and J by 1 base; unmatched bases: 10.

For the CDR3, the DNA is TGTGCCAGCAGCTTAGTATCCCCTACGGGCAAGAACACTGAAGCTTTCTTT. Translated: CASSLVSPTGKNTEAFF. The chain is built from TRBV7-6 and TRBJ1-1, with D hard to call. Germline V gene sequence: CDR1 SGHVS, CDR2 FNYEAQ. V was shortened by 1 base and J by 1 base, with 16 bases between the two germline ends. The CDR3 extends over 17 amino acids.

This chain uses TRBV5-1 with TRBJ1-1; D possibly corresponds to TRBD1 (5 bases). Germline-derived CDR1 and CDR2 are SGHRS and YFSETQ. This CDR3 has 15 residues. V lost 0 bases to trimming and J lost 3 bases, with 12 bases between them. The CDR3, as DNA: TGCGCCAGCAGCTTGGGAGGTTCGGGGGACACTGAAGCTTTCTTT. This encodes CASSLGGSGDTEAFF. The variable domain in full, with the rest retrieved from reference TRBV5-1 and TRBJ1-1, is KAGVTQTPRYLIKTRGQQVTLSCSPISGHRSVSWYQQTPGQGLQFLFEYFSETQRNKGNFPGRFSGRQFSNSRSEMNVSTLELGDSALYLCASSLGGSGDTEAFFGQGTRLTVV.

This clone showed up just once. The chain has TRBV5-6 and TRBJ1-2; 11 positions match TRBD1. This CDR3 contains 14 residues. Germline trimming cut 4 bases from V and 7 bases from J; bases unmatched to any gene: 6. Germline V gene data show CDR1 as SGHDT and CDR2 as YYEEEE. The chain's CDR3 is CASSLDRGRGGYTF. CDR3 coding DNA: TGTGCCAGCAGCCTGGACAGGGGGCGGGGTGGCTACACCTTC.

The chain has TRBV9 and TRBJ1-1; D may be TRBD1 (6 bases). This CDR3 region has 14 residues. V lost 3 bases and J lost 5, with 14 bases in between. CDR1 is SGDLS, CDR2 YYNGEE, per germline. The CDR3 sequence is CASSAMTTGTEAFF. The DNA of the CDR3 is TGTGCCAGCAGCGCAATGACCACAGGGACTGAAGCTTTCTTT. Using reference TRBV9 and TRBJ1-1 for the parts outside the CDR3, the full variable domain is DSGVTQTPKHLITATGQRVTLRCSPRSGDLSVYWYQQSLDQGLQFLIQYYNGEERAKGNILERFSAQQFPDLHSELNLSSLELGDSALYFCASSAMTTGTEAFFGQGTRLTVV.

V usage is TRBV28 and J usage is TRBJ1-6, with D possibly TRBD1 on 5 matching bases. Per germline, CDR1 MDHEN and CDR2 SYDVKM. The CDR3 totals 17 residues. Trimming shortened V by 3 bases and J by 7 bases, and 19 bases separated the two germline ends. The CDR3 region has the DNA TGTGCCAGCAGTTTGCTATATGCCGGGACTAGCAATTCACCCCTCCACTTT. Amino acid sequence: CASSLLYAGTSNSPLHF.

The rearrangement links TRBV7-9 to TRBJ1-2; no clear D. V was pared by 3 bases and J by 4 bases, with 9 bases between. Per germline, CDR1 SEHNR and CDR2 FQNEAQ (reference sequence). This CDR3 has 13 residues. The CDR3 DNA is TGTGCCAGCAGCTTGAGCAGCCCCTATGGCTACACCTTC. Translated, it gives CASSLSSPYGYTF.

V gene TRBV27 combines with J gene TRBJ1-1; 8 nucleotides align to TRBD1. This CDR3 is 14 amino acids long. Germline assignment: CDR1 MNHEY and CDR2 SMNVEV (reference sequence). V lost 2 bases to trimming and J lost 4 bases; unmatched junction nucleotides: 3. CDR3 in amino acids: CASSLRQGATEAFF. In DNA, the CDR3 is TGTGCCAGCAGTTTAAGGCAGGGGGCCACTGAAGCTTTCTTT.

The chain has TRBV28 and TRBJ1-5; 7 nucleotides line up with TRBD1. Per germline, CDR1 MDHEN and CDR2 SYDVKM. The CDR3 has 15 amino acids. Unmatched junction bases numbered 8, after V lost 6 bases and J lost 3 bases. The CDR3 DNA follows: TGTGCCAGCAGAAACCCAGGGGGTAACAATCAGCCCCAGCATTTT. This translates into CASRNPGGNNQPQHF.

This clone was seen a handful of times. This sequence joins TRBV10-1 and TRBJ1-1; D is possibly TRBD1 (5 bases). The germline V gene encodes CDR1 WNHNN and CDR2 SYGVQD (reference sequence). Trimming removed 8 bases from V and 1 base from J, with 14 bases in between. CDR3 length: 14 residues. The DNA of the CDR3 is TGCGCCAGCTCGCGAGGGGCGGCGAACACTGAAGCTTTCTTT. The encoded protein is CASSRGAANTEAFF.

This chain connects TRBV5-1 to TRBJ2-2; 13 nucleotides match TRBD2. The CDR3 runs to 16 residues. In germline, CDR1 is SGHRS, CDR2 YFSETQ. Trimming cost V 6 bases and J 7 bases; bases outside gene matches: 9. CDR3 amino acids: CASISRTSGGGGELFF. In nucleotides, the CDR3 is TGCGCCAGCATTTCGAGGACTAGCGGGGGAGGCGGGGAGCTGTTTTTT.

CDR3 in DNA: TGTGCCACCAGCAGAGATGGCAACGGGAGGGGCGGAGAGACCCAGTACTTC. This encodes CATSRDGNGRGGETQYF. V usage is TRBV15 and J usage is TRBJ2-5; 8 bases match TRBD2. In germline, CDR1 is LNHNV, CDR2 YYDKDF (reference sequence). The CDR3 covers 17 residues. V lost 0 bases, J lost 4 bases, and 10 bases stayed unmatched.

The sample holds one count of this clone. The gene calls are TRBV5-4 and TRBJ1-1; possibly TRBD1 for D (6 bases). The CDR3 loop spans 14 amino acids. Trimming stripped 4 bases from V and 4 bases from J, with 14 bases between. Germline loops: CDR1 SGHNT, CDR2 YYREEE (reference sequence). CDR3 nucleotides: TGTGCCAGCAGCCACGGGGGGCCTGGCACTGAAGCTTTCTTT. The encoded protein is CASSHGGPGTEAFF.

The chain has TRBV18 and TRBJ2-7; 7 bases match TRBD1. Germline V lookup: CDR1 KGHSH, CDR2 LQKENI. The junction had 6 bases not matched to a gene; V was cut back by 2 bases and J by 5 bases. The CDR3 spans 14 residues. The CDR3 DNA reads as TGTGCCAGCTCACCAAACAGGGGTTGGGACGAGCAGTACTTC. Translated: CASSPNRGWDEQYF. Variable domain in full (rest from reference TRBV18 and TRBJ2-7): NAGVMQNPRHLVRRRGQEARLRCSPMKGHSHVYWYRQLPEEGLKFMVYLQKENIIDESGMPKERFSAEFPKEGPSILRIQQVVRGDSAAYFCASSPNRGWDEQYFGPGTRLTVT.

CDR3 bases: TGTGCCACCAGCAGCAGGAGCGGGAGCTCCCAAGAGACCCAGTACTTC. As protein: CATSSRSGSSQETQYF. The J gene is TRBJ2-5, the V gene TRBV15, with 8 bases aligning to TRBD2. Germline lookup yields CDR1 LNHNV and CDR2 YYDKDF (reference sequence). The J segment lost 1 base and the V segment lost 3 bases, leaving 7 bases of the junction unmatched. This CDR3 is built from 16 residues. Variable domain in full (rest from reference TRBV15 and TRBJ2-5): DAMVIQNPRYQVTQFGKPVTLSCSQTLNHNVMYWYQQKSSQAPKLLFHYYDKDFNNEADTPDNFQSRRPNTSFCFLDIRSPGLGDTAMYLCATSSRSGSSQETQYFGPGTRLLVL.

This sequence joins TRBV3-1 (or the pseudogene TRBV3-2) and TRBJ2-4; 11 bases fit TRBD2. CDR3 length: 16 residues. CDR1 LGHDT and CDR2 YNNKEL come from the germline V gene (reference sequence). V shed 0 bases and J 4 bases; nucleotides not matched to a gene: 2. Written as DNA, the CDR3 is TGTGCCAGCAGCCAAGAGGGACTAGCGGAAAAAAACATTCAGTACTTC. It codes for CASSQEGLAEKNIQYF.